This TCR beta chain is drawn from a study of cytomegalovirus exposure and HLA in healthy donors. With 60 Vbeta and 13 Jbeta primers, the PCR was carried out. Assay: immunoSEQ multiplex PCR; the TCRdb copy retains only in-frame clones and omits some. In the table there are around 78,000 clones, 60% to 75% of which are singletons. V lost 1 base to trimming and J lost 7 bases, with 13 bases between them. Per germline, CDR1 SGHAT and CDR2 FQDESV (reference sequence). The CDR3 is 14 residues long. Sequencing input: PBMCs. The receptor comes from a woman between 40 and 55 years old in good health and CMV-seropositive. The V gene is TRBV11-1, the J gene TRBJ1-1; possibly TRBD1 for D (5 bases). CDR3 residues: CASSLDRITHEAFF. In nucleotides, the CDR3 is TGTGCCAGCAGCTTAGACAGGATCACCCATGAAGCTTTCTTT.